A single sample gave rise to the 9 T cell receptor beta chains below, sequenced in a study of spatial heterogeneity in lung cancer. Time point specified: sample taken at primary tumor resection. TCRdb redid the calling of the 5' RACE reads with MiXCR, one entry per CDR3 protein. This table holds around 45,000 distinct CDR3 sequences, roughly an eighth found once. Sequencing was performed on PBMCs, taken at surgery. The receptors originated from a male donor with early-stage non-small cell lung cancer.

CDR3: CASTLGVNTEAFF. Here the CDR3 DNA reads TGTGCCAGCACCCTGGGGGTTAACACTGAAGCTTTCTTT. The chain has TRBV6-6 and TRBJ1-1; weak D call: TRBD1 (5 bases). This CDR3 is 13 amino acids long. From germline, CDR1 is MNHNY and CDR2 SVGAGI (reference sequence). V dropped 7 bases and J dropped 2 bases, with 11 bases sitting between them.

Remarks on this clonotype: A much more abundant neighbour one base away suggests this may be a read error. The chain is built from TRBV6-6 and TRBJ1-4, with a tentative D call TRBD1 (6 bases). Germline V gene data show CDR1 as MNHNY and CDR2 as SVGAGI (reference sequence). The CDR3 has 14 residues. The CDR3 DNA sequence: TGTGTCAGCAGTGCAGGGGTAACTAATGAAAAACTGTTTTTT. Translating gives CVSSAGVTNEKLFF.

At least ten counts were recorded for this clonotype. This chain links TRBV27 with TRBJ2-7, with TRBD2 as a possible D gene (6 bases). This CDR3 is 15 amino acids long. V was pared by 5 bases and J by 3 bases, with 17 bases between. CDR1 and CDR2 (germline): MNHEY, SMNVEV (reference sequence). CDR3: CASSRIGASVYEQYF. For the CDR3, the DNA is TGTGCCAGCAGTAGGATCGGGGCTAGCGTCTACGAGCAGTACTTC.

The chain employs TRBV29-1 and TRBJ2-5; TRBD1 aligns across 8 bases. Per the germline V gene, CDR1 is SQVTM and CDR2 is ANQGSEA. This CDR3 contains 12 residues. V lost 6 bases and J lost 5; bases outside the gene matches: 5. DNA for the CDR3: TGCAGCGTCGGACAGGGCGACGAGACCCAGTACTTC. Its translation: CSVGQGDETQYF.

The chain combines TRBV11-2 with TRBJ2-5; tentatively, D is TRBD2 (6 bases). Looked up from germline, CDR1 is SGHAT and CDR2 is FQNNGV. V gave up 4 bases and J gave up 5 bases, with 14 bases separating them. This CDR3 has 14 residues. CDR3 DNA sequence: TGTGCCAGCAGCTCGGCGACAGCGGGCGAGACCCAGTACTTC. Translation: CASSSATAGETQYF.

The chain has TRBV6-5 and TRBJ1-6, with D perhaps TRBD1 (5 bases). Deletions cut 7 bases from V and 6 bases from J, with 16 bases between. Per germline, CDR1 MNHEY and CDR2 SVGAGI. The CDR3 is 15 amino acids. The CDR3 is CASTPGGGFNSPLHF. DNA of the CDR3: TGTGCCAGCACCCCGGGGGGTGGGTTTAATTCACCCCTCCACTTT.

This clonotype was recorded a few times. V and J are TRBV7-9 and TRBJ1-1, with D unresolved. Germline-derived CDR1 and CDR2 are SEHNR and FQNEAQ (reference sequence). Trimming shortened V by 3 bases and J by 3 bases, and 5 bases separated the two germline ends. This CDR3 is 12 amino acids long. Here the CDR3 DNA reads TGTGCCAGCAGCTTTAAGTACACTGAAGCTTTCTTT. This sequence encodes CASSFKYTEAFF.

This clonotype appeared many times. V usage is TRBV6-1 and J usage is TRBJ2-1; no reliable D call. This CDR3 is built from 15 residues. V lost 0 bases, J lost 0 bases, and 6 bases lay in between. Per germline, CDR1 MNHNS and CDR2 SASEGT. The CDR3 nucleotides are TGTGCCAGCAGTGAAGCAGGCAACTCCTACAATGAGCAGTTCTTC. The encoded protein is CASSEAGNSYNEQFF.

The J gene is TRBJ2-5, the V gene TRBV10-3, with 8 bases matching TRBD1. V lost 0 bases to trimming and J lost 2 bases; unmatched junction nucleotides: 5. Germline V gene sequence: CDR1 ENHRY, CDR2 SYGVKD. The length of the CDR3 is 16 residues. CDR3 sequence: CAISESATGAQETQYF. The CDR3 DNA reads TGTGCCATCAGTGAGTCGGCGACAGGGGCTCAAGAGACCCAGTACTTC.